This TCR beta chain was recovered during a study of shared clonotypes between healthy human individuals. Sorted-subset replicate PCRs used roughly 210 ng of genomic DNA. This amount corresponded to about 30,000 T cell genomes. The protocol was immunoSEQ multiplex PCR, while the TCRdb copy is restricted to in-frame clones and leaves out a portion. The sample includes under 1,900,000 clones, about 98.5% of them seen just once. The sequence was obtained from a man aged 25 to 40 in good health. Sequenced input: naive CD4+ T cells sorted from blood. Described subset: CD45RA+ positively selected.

The CDR3 DNA is TGTGCCAGCAGCTTGTCCGTGGGGAAGGCAGATACGCAGTATTTT. Translating it yields CASSLSVGKADTQYF. V is TRBV5-4 and J is TRBJ2-3; D remains ambiguous. Germline CDR1 is SGHNT and CDR2 is YYREEE (reference sequence). Trimming took 1 base from V and 4 from J, leaving 13 bases between them. The CDR3 has 15 amino acids.